Shown below are 16 T cell receptor beta chains from a single sample sequenced in a study of T cell responses to AZD1222 COVID-19 vaccine. The table came from immunoSEQ multiplex PCR; TCRdb's copy has only in-frame clones and leaves some out. The sample yields around 110,000 clones, approximately 88% seen once. The material was peripheral blood, obtained on day 0 of AZD1222 vaccination. These receptors originate from an adult in good health.

This clone was counted between two and nine times. This rearrangement joins TRBV7-2 to TRBJ2-1; 9 nucleotides agree with TRBD2. Germline CDR1 and CDR2: SGHTA and FQGNSA. The CDR3 length is 16 residues. J was trimmed by 8 bases and V by 4 bases; bases with no gene match: 12. The CDR3 spells CASSSGSLAGAYEQFF. Written as DNA, the CDR3 is TGTGCCAGCAGCTCCGGTTCGTTAGCGGGAGCGTATGAGCAGTTCTTC.

The chain uses TRBV27 and TRBJ1-4; 9 positions match TRBD1. With 6 bases clipped from V and 7 bases from J, the junction kept 6 bases outside the gene matches. This CDR3 is built from 14 residues. Germline-derived CDR1 and CDR2 are MNHEY and SMNVEV (reference sequence). The CDR3 here is CASSRGQGGEKLFF. The CDR3 DNA reads as TGTGCCAGCAGCCGGGGACAGGGCGGTGAAAAACTGTTTTTT. The full variable domain, its missing parts supplied by reference TRBV27 and TRBJ1-4, is EAQVTQNPRYLITVTGKKLTVTCSQNMNHEYMSWYRQDPGLGLRQIYYSMNVEVTDKGDVPEGYKVSRKEKRNFPLILESPSPNQTSLYFCASSRGQGGEKLFFGSGTQLSVL.

This chain links TRBV2 with TRBJ2-7; D perhaps matches TRBD1 (6 bases). The CDR3 is made up of 14 amino acids. Germline V gene lookup returns CDR1 SNHLY and CDR2 FYNNEI. Between the trimmed V and J ends, which lost 5 bases and 1 base, there was a span of 12 bases. CDR3 residues: CASSLTGRSYEQYF. The CDR3 region has the DNA TGTGCCAGCAGTTTGACAGGTCGATCCTACGAGCAGTACTTC.

The V call is TRBV28, the J call TRBJ1-1, with D perhaps matching TRBD1 (5 bases). V was clipped by 10 bases and J by 1 base, with 16 bases between them. The CDR3 sequence is 14 residues long. Germline CDR1 is MDHEN and CDR2 is SYDVKM. CDR3 coding DNA: TGTGCCACCAATGAGGGTGGGGCGAACACTGAAGCTTTCTTT. It specifies CATNEGGANTEAFF. Full variable domain (rest looked up from reference TRBV28 and TRBJ1-1): DVKVTQSSRYLVKRTGEKVFLECVQDMDHENMFWYRQDPGLGLRLIYFSYDVKMKEKGDIPEGYSVSREKKERFSLILESASTNQTSMYLCATNEGGANTEAFFGQGTRLTVV.

The chain combines TRBV3-1 (or the pseudogene TRBV3-2) with TRBJ2-5, with TRBD2 matching over 8 bases. Germline V gene data show CDR1 as LGHDT and CDR2 as YNNKEL (reference sequence). The CDR3 has 17 amino acids. J gave up 3 bases and V 4 bases, and 13 bases lay outside the gene matches. The CDR3, as DNA: TGTGCCAGCAGCCCCCAGCGGGAGTTGGGCGTAAAAGAGACCCAGTACTTC. It translates to CASSPQRELGVKETQYF.

This chain uses TRBV5-6 with TRBJ1-1; 10 bases match TRBD1. Per germline, CDR1 SGHDT and CDR2 YYEEEE. Germline trimming cut 7 bases from V and 3 bases from J; bases unmatched to any gene: 6. The CDR3 spans 14 residues. CDR3 sequence: CASFRTGGDTEAFF. The CDR3, as DNA: TGTGCCAGCTTCCGGACAGGGGGGGACACTGAAGCTTTCTTT.

The rearrangement uses TRBV6-5 and TRBJ1-5; D possibly corresponds to TRBD1 (5 bases). Germline V gene sequence: CDR1 MNHEY, CDR2 SVGAGI. The V end was cut by 6 bases, the J end by 3 bases, with 12 bases between. The CDR3 runs 14 residues. CDR3 DNA sequence: TGTGCCAGCAGACCCGACAGTTCCAATCAGCCCCAGCATTTT. Translating it yields CASRPDSSNQPQHF.

The CDR3 here is CASRGETASTDTQYF. In DNA, the CDR3 is TGTGCCAGCCGGGGGGAGACAGCTAGCACAGATACGCAGTATTTT. The V gene is TRBV28, the J gene TRBJ2-3; 7 bases are a match to TRBD2. Germline trimming cut 8 bases from V and 0 bases from J; bases unmatched to any gene: 8. Germline V CDR1 and CDR2: MDHEN, SYDVKM. This CDR3 has 15 amino acids.

This clone was seen only once. This chain uses TRBV2 with TRBJ2-2; the D gene is possibly TRBD2 (6 bases). Deletions cut 6 bases from V and 4 bases from J, with 9 bases between. This CDR3 contains 13 residues. The germline gives CDR1 SNHLY, CDR2 FYNNEI. The CDR3 loop is CASRGTLTGELFF. The CDR3 bases are TGTGCCAGCAGGGGGACTCTCACCGGGGAGCTGTTTTTT.

This clone was seen just once. J is TRBJ2-7 and V is TRBV18, with a possible D match to TRBD1 (6 bases). V was cut by 4 bases and J by 2 bases, with 9 bases left in between. Germline CDR1 and CDR2: KGHSH and LQKENI. The CDR3 is 13 residues long. The CDR3 nucleotides are TGTGCCAGCTCACTCGGACAGACCTACGAGCAGTACTTC. Amino acid sequence: CASSLGQTYEQYF.

This chain links TRBV6-2 or TRBV6-3 with TRBJ2-2, with D unresolved. The length of the CDR3 is 15 residues. V was clipped by 6 bases and J by 7 bases, with 18 bases between them. Per germline, CDR1 MNHEY and CDR2 SVGEGT. CDR3 DNA: TGTGCCAGCAGCGTACATGGGATTAGCCGCGGGGAGCTGTTTTTT. Its protein product is CASSVHGISRGELFF.

This chain connects TRBV6-5 to TRBJ2-7, with 9 bases lining up with TRBD1. The V segment lost 2 bases and the J segment 3 bases; nucleotides outside the gene matches: 5. CDR1 and CDR2 from the germline V gene are MNHEY and SVGAGI. The CDR3 covers 15 residues. The DNA of the CDR3 is TGTGCCAGCAGTTACGACAGGGGGAGTAGCTACGAGCAGTACTTC. It codes for CASSYDRGSSYEQYF.

The chain carries TRBV29-1 and TRBJ2-7; 7 bases agree with TRBD2. V was pared by 4 bases and J by 3 bases, with 6 bases of the junction left unmatched. CDR3 length equals 13 residues. From germline, CDR1 is SQVTM and CDR2 ANQGSEA. CDR3 nucleotides: TGCAGCGTTGCCGGGACTACTATCTACGAGCAGTACTTC. Translating gives CSVAGTTIYEQYF.

The rearrangement joins TRBV12-5 to TRBJ1-1; 7 bases map to TRBD1. The CDR3 length is 14 residues. J was trimmed by 6 bases and V by 2 bases; bases with no gene match: 6. CDR1 and CDR2 (germline): LGHNT, FRNRAP. The CDR3 protein is CASGLRGRRAEAFF. The DNA of the CDR3 is TGTGCTAGTGGTTTGAGGGGGCGCAGGGCTGAAGCTTTCTTT.

This rearrangement joins TRBV6-2 or TRBV6-3 to TRBJ2-3; unclear D gene. Germline CDR1 and CDR2: MNHEY and SVGEGT. The CDR3 runs to 17 residues. Trimming cost V 3 bases and J 1 base, with 17 bases left between them. DNA for the CDR3: TGTGCCAGCAGTTATCTTATTTTGAGCTGGGGCACAGATACGCAGTATTTT. It codes for CASSYLILSWGTDTQYF.

The J gene is TRBJ2-6, the V gene TRBV5-1; 9 nucleotides align to TRBD1. This CDR3 has 18 amino acids. Trimming cost V 4 bases and J 2 bases; bases outside gene matches: 10. Germline V gives CDR1 SGHRS, CDR2 YFSETQ. The CDR3 loop reads CASSRGGTGFTGANVLTF. The CDR3 nucleotides are TGCGCCAGCAGCCGAGGCGGGACAGGGTTTACTGGGGCCAACGTCCTGACTTTC.